This record looks at one TCR beta chain sequence and its context. Method: immunoSEQ multiplex PCR; TCRdb's copy keeps in-frame clones and lacks some. Of 130,000 or so clones listed, approximately 80% are singletons. V was clipped by 3 bases and J by 2 bases; unmatched bases: 4. The germline V gene encodes CDR1 DFQATT and CDR2 SNEGSKA (reference sequence). The CDR3 has 16 residues. These data belong to a study of blood T cell repertoires in COVID-19. The origin of this receptor is a woman aged 60-75 years with active or convalescent COVID-19. The chain recombines TRBV20-1 with TRBJ1-6; 10 nucleotides align to TRBD1. Source material: peripheral blood. The DNA of the CDR3 is TGCAGTGCTAGTGGGACAGGGGATACCTATAATTCACCCCTCCACTTT. It is translated as CSASGTGDTYNSPLHF.